This T cell receptor beta chain was recorded in a study of identical twins' blood T cells. Each TCR cDNA library carried sample-specific barcodes on both ends. TCRdb independently ran MiXCR on the 5' RACE reads; one entry per CDR3 protein. The repertoire holds 400,000 or so distinct CDR3 sequences, with more than 25% as singletons. Trimming cost V 6 bases and J 4 bases; bases outside gene matches: 11. CDR3 length equals 15 residues. CDR1 SQVTM and CDR2 ANQGSEA come from the germline V gene. The V gene is TRBV29-1, the J gene TRBJ2-3; 9 positions agree with TRBD1. The receptor was isolated from a woman aged 18 to 50 in good health. Input material: PBMCs. CDR3: CSVLGQGLGPDTQYF. CDR3 nucleotide sequence: TGCAGCGTGCTGGGACAGGGATTAGGCCCAGATACGCAGTATTTT.